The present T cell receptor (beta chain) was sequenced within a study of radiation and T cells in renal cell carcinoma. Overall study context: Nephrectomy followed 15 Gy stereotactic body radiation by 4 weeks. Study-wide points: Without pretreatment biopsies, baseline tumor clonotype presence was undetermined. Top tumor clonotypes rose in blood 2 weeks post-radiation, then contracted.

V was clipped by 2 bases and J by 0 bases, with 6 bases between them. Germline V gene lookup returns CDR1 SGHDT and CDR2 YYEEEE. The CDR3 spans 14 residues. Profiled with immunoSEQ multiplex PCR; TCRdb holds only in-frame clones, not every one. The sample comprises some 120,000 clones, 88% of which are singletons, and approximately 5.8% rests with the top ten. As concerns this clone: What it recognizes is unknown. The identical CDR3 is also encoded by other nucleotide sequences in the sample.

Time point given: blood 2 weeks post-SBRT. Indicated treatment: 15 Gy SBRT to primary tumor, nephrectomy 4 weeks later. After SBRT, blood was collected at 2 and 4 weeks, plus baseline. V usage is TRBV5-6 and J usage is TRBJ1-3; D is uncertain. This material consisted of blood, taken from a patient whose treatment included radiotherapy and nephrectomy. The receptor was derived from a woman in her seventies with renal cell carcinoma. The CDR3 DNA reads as TGTGCCAGCAGCTTACAAAGCTCTGGAAACACCATATATTTT. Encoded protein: CASSLQSSGNTIYF.